A selection of T cell receptor beta chains follows, all from one sample in a study of OX40 agonist ivuxolimab in advanced cancers. This table comes from immunoSEQ multiplex PCR, and its TCRdb copy is limited to in-frame clones, with some not included. The sample yields under 70,000 clones, 75% to 90% seen once. This specimen was CD4+ or CD8+ T cells sorted from blood, taken in a trial of the OX40 agonist ivuxolimab. These receptors originate from an adult with an advanced solid tumor such as melanoma, head and neck, liver or kidney cancer. The CDR3 runs from the conserved cysteine through the conserved F or W. A D gene is named only where the DNA matches it firmly. Size tells how often a clone was seen (once, few, many) or the class of an expanded clone, and some rows leave it out.

>NA|TRBV6-5|TRBJ2-7|TRBD1
CASSYSETGTYEQYF
TGTGCCAGCAGTTACTCCGAGACAGGGACCTACGAGCAGTACTTC
>NA|TRBV7-9|TRBJ2-5|TRBD1
CASSNLTGRETQYF
TGTGCCAGCAGCAATCTGACAGGGCGAGAGACCCAGTACTTC
>NA|TRBV5-4|TRBJ1-3|NA
CASSLSTGSAGNTIYF
TGTGCCAGCAGCTTGAGTACAGGGAGCGCTGGAAACACCATATATTTT
>NA|TRBV19|TRBJ1-4|NA
CASMGKLMKKLFF
TGTGCCAGTATGGGAAAGTTAATGAAAAAACTGTTTTTT
>NA|TRBV15|TRBJ1-5|NA
CATSPRSNQPQHF
TGTGCCACCAGCCCCCGGAGCAATCAGCCCCAGCATTTT
>NA|TRBV5-4|TRBJ2-2|TRBD1
CASSSPTGIPFANTGELFF
TGTGCCAGCAGCTCCCCGACAGGGATCCCTTTCGCGAACACCGGGGAGCTGTTTTTT
>NA|TRBV19|TRBJ1-1|NA
CASSIYRTKNTEAFF
TGTGCCAGTAGTATCTACCGGACAAAAAACACTGAAGCTTTCTTT
>NA|TRBV7-3|TRBJ2-3|NA
CASSLTGRSTDTQYF
TGTGCCAGCAGCTTAACCGGGAGAAGCACAGATACGCAGTATTTT
>once|TRBV11-2|TRBJ1-3|NA
CASSLVQEGFGNTIYF
TGTGCCAGCAGCTTAGTACAGGAGGGTTTCGGAAACACCATATATTTT
>NA|TRBV5-4|TRBJ1-1|TRBD1
CASSSPGQGYTEAFF
TGTGCCAGCAGCTCACCGGGACAGGGGTACACTGAAGCTTTCTTT
>NA|TRBV6-5|TRBJ1-2|TRBD1
CASTTLGTGVRGYTF
TGTGCCAGCACCACCTTGGGAACAGGGGTCCGGGGCTACACCTTC
>NA|TRBV28|TRBJ1-1|TRBD1
CASSPGTGTTEAFF
TGTGCCAGCAGTCCCGGGACAGGGACGACTGAAGCTTTCTTT
>NA|TRBV29-1|TRBJ1-1|TRBD1
CSATDRGRDTEAFF
TGCAGCGCGACTGACAGGGGGCGCGACACTGAAGCTTTCTTT
>NA|TRBV10-2|TRBJ2-3|NA
CASSDSGADTQYF
TGCGCCAGCAGTGACTCGGGGGCAGATACGCAGTATTTT
>NA|TRBV28|TRBJ2-5|TRBD2
CASSSPSGMGETQYF
TGTGCCAGCAGTTCCCCTAGCGGGATGGGTGAGACCCAGTACTTC
>NA|TRBV5-1|TRBJ2-3|NA
CASSASSTDTQYF
TGCGCCAGCAGCGCATCTAGCACAGATACGCAGTATTTT
>NA|TRBV6-5|TRBJ1-2|NA
CASRTDIYGYTF
TGTGCCAGCCGGACGGACATCTATGGCTACACCTTC
>NA|TRBV5-1|TRBJ2-1|NA
CASSFGAGTYNEQFF
TGCGCCAGCAGCTTCGGGGCTGGAACATACAATGAGCAGTTCTTC
>NA|TRBV7-2|TRBJ2-5|TRBD1
CASGWTGADQYF
TGTGCCAGCGGCTGGACAGGGGCAGACCAGTACTTC
>NA|TRBV19|TRBJ1-1|NA
CASSSQGNTEAFF
TGTGCCAGTAGTTCACAGGGGAACACTGAAGCTTTCTTT
>NA|TRBV5-1|TRBJ2-7|TRBD1
CASSFGDRGFSGAYEQYF
TGCGCCAGCAGCTTCGGGGACAGGGGTTTTAGCGGGGCCTACGAGCAGTACTTC
>once|TRBV30|TRBJ2-1|NA
CAGKRTIIDEQFF
TGTGCCGGGAAAAGGACAATTATAGATGAGCAGTTCTTC
>NA|TRBV7-9|TRBJ1-2|NA
CASSPLQVFGYTF
TGTGCCAGCAGCCCATTACAGGTCTTTGGCTACACCTTC
>NA|TRBV7-2|TRBJ2-5|NA
CASSLGLVKETQYF
TGTGCCAGCAGCTTAGGACTAGTAAAAGAGACCCAGTACTTC
>NA|TRBV18|TRBJ2-5|NA
CASSKGAGVIRETQYF
TGTGCCAGCTCCAAGGGCGCCGGGGTCATTAGGGAGACCCAGTACTTC
>NA|TRBV11-2|TRBJ1-3|NA
CASSVFRGDTIYF
TGTGCCAGCAGCGTCTTTCGCGGGGACACCATATATTTT
>few|TRBV29-1|TRBJ2-6|NA
CSVEGGRGQTGANVLTF
TGCAGCGTTGAAGGTGGGAGGGGACAGACTGGGGCCAACGTCCTGACTTTC
>NA|TRBV6-4|TRBJ2-3|NA
CASSDGGLGTDTQYF
TGTGCCAGCAGTGACGGGGGGCTCGGCACAGATACGCAGTATTTT
>NA|TRBV6-1|TRBJ2-7|TRBD2
CASSSLAGGNEQYF
TGTGCCAGCAGTAGCCTAGCGGGAGGCAACGAGCAGTACTTC
>NA|TRBV30|TRBJ2-1|NA
CASPRTGNEQFF
TGTGCCTCCCCGAGGACCGGCAATGAGCAGTTCTTC
>NA|TRBV7-2|TRBJ2-1|TRBD1
CASSFSGTGDNEQFF
TGTGCCAGCAGCTTTTCCGGGACAGGGGACAATGAGCAGTTCTTC
>few|TRBV13|TRBJ2-7|NA
CASSEGGRGSGEQYF
TGTGCCAGCAGCGAGGGGGGTCGTGGTTCTGGCGAGCAGTACTTC
>NA|TRBV5-1|TRBJ2-5|NA
CASSLAGGTGETQYF
TGCGCCAGCAGTCTTGCCGGGGGTACCGGAGAGACCCAGTACTTC
>few|TRBV29-1|TRBJ1-2|NA
CSVGGYTF
TGCAGCGTTGGGGGCTACACCTTC
>NA|TRBV7-8|TRBJ2-3|TRBD1
CASSYGTGYTDTQYF
TGTGCCAGCAGCTACGGGACAGGATACACAGATACGCAGTATTTT
>NA|TRBV6-1|TRBJ1-1|TRBD1
CASSERPGQGATEAFF
TGTGCCAGCAGTGAAAGGCCGGGACAGGGGGCCACTGAAGCTTTCTTT
>NA|TRBV2|TRBJ2-1|TRBD1
CASSERGLEQFF
TGTGCCAGCAGTGAAAGGGGGCTGGAGCAGTTCTTC
>NA|TRBV7-3|TRBJ1-1|NA
CASSFDSRRIGTEAFF
TGTGCCAGCAGCTTCGACAGCCGGCGGATAGGCACTGAAGCTTTCTTT
>NA|TRBV28|TRBJ2-7|NA
CASSLLTRALLGEQYF
TGTGCCAGCAGTTTACTCACGAGGGCCCTGCTCGGCGAGCAGTACTTC
>NA|TRBV4-1|TRBJ2-3|TRBD2
CASAGTSGAQDTQYF
TGCGCCAGCGCTGGGACTAGCGGGGCTCAAGATACGCAGTATTTT
>NA|TRBV6-5|TRBJ1-1|TRBD1
CASTGTGVNTEAFF
TGTGCCAGCACCGGGACAGGGGTGAACACTGAAGCTTTCTTT
>NA|TRBV7-3|TRBJ2-7|TRBD2
CASSLRGLAGEEQYF
TGTGCCAGCAGCTTAAGGGGGCTAGCGGGAGAAGAGCAGTACTTC